This passage covers 6 T cell receptor beta chains from one sample sequenced in a study of blood T cells in healthy people across ages. Using a J-beta primer mix together with a sample-barcoded 5' primer, a second PCR was run for 7 to 11 cycles. TCRdb ran MiXCR on the 5' RACE reads and lists one entry per CDR3 protein. The sample has about 1.5 million distinct CDR3 sequences, under 55% seen once; the top ten hold about 4%. The material sequenced was blood. The receptors were gathered from a woman younger than 35 in good health.

The chain employs TRBV7-9 and TRBJ2-7, with 7 bases lining up with TRBD1. The J call could be wrong; TRBJ2-5 is a better fit for the DNA end. CDR3 length: 14 amino acids. Germline V gives CDR1 SEHNR, CDR2 FQNEAQ (reference sequence). The CDR3 DNA is TGTGCCACTAAACTACCAGGGGGTAGAGAGACCCAGTACTTC. Translating gives CATKLPGGRETQYF.

This clonotype has only a few counts. CDR3 bases: TGTGCCAGCAGTCATCGGGGGACTAACCAAGAGACCCAGTACTTC. Protein: CASSHRGTNQETQYF. This sequence joins TRBV27 and TRBJ2-5; 7 bases map to TRBD2. Germline values: CDR1 MNHEY, CDR2 SMNVEV (reference sequence). The CDR3 consists of 15 residues. Trimming removed 5 bases from V and 0 bases from J; junction bases left unmatched: 6.

The V and J genes are TRBV5-1 and TRBJ2-2; TRBD2 aligns across 9 bases. J lost 7 bases, V lost 2 bases, and 6 bases had no gene match. In germline, CDR1 is SGHRS, CDR2 YFSETQ. This CDR3 has 15 residues. This CDR3 is CASSFIAGVVGELFF. DNA of the CDR3: TGCGCCAGCAGCTTCATAGCGGGGGTCGTCGGGGAGCTGTTTTTT.

The chain uses TRBV11-3 and TRBJ2-3, with 9 bases fitting TRBD2. The junction had 12 bases not matched to a gene; V was cut back by 5 bases and J by 6 bases. CDR1 and CDR2 from the germline V gene are SGHNT and YENEEA. The CDR3 length is 16 residues. CDR3 DNA sequence: TGTGCCAGCAGCCCAAGCGGCGGGGGGGCCTCCGATACGCAGTATTTT. This translates into CASSPSGGGASDTQYF.

This clonotype was counted only a few times. The CDR3 spells CASSYDSGGYTF. CDR3 coding DNA: TGTGCCAGCAGTTACGACAGTGGGGGCTACACCTTC. The rearrangement uses TRBV6-2 or TRBV6-3 and TRBJ1-2, with D possibly being TRBD1 (5 bases). V lost 2 bases and J lost 8, with 9 bases in between. This CDR3 is built from 12 residues. CDR1 and CDR2 (germline): MNHEY, SVGEGT.

This clonotype was detected many times. The rearrangement joins TRBV4-3 to TRBJ1-6; 8 bases are shared with TRBD1. There are 16 residues in the CDR3. Germline loops: CDR1 LGHNA, CDR2 YSLEER. The junction had 6 bases not matched to a gene; V was cut back by 4 bases and J by 4 bases. The CDR3 DNA reads as TGCGCCAGCAGCCGCCAGACAGGGGTATATAATTCACCCCTCCACTTT. It specifies CASSRQTGVYNSPLHF.